At least ten counts were recorded for the clone carrying this T cell receptor (beta chain). Thyroid ultrasound and orbital computed tomography, with clinical symptoms and serum thyroxine and TRAb, informed diagnoses. The germline V gene has CDR1 MNHEY and CDR2 SVGAGI. The CDR3 covers 13 residues. Trimming removed 2 bases at V and 0 bases at J, with 4 bases between. Researchers amplified the TCR beta CDR3 regions from RNA transcripts. The HTBI primer set served for first-round RT-PCR of the TCR CDR3. Via MiXCR, TCRdb re-called the multiplex PCR reads, giving one row per CDR3 protein. The table has about 540,000 distinct CDR3 sequences, approximately 44% seen once. This record belongs to a study of T cells in Graves' hyperthyroidism and ophthalmopathy.

The chain employs TRBV6-5 and TRBJ1-2; D ambiguous. What was sequenced was peripheral blood or thyroid tissue (not recorded which). The source of this sequence is a woman younger than 30 with Graves' hyperthyroidism. CDR3 coding DNA: TGTGCCAGCAGTTACGGAGCTAACTATGGCTACACCTTC. Amino acids: CASSYGANYGYTF.